This entry is about one T cell receptor beta chain. The data were taken from a study of blood T cells in healthy people across ages. Donors were systemically healthy Caucasian individuals from Russia aged roughly 6 to 100 years. V was shortened by 0 bases and J by 0 bases, with 16 bases between the two germline ends. Germline lookup yields CDR1 SGDLS and CDR2 YYNGEE. The CDR3 is 18 amino acids. It was with a sample-barcoded 5' primer and a J-beta primer mix that a second PCR of roughly 7 to 12 cycles was run. TCRdb used MiXCR to reprocess the 5' RACE reads, holding one entry per CDR3 protein. The profile shows approximately 800,000 distinct CDR3 sequences, about 42% of them singletons.

The sequencing sample was made of blood. This receptor was obtained from a man at least 80 years old in good health. This sequence joins TRBV9 and TRBJ2-1, with D tentatively TRBD1 (6 bases). CDR3 sequence: CASSVGLGGASSYNEQFF. DNA for the CDR3: TGTGCCAGCAGCGTAGGATTAGGGGGTGCGAGCTCCTACAATGAGCAGTTCTTC.